The present T cell receptor beta chain was sequenced within a study of cytomegalovirus exposure and HLA in healthy donors. General observations from the study: Accurate predictions that matched the HLA-A and HLA-B alleles of most subjects were reportedly made from TCR beta sequences. The study assumed roughly uniform donor sequencing depth for presence/absence analyses. A likely sequencing artifact accounted for one observed cluster of highly shared sequence variants. In a later analysis, specific HLA alleles were associated with 15,000 or so TCR beta sequences at a 0.05 false discovery rate.

The study ran its PCR with 60 Vbeta and 13 Jbeta primers. Some clones are missing from TCRdb's copy, which holds only in-frame ones; the method was immunoSEQ multiplex PCR. The table records under 300,000 clones, approximately 84% of them present only once. Remarks on this clone: What it recognizes is unknown.

V gave up 3 bases and J gave up 7 bases; unmatched junction bases: 4. Germline V gene sequence: CDR1 SGDLS, CDR2 YYNGEE. The CDR3 consists of 14 residues. Sequenced material: PBMCs. The sequence was obtained from a woman in her forties in good health and CMV-seropositive. The chain combines TRBV9 with TRBJ1-6; 7 bases line up with TRBD1. The CDR3 region is CASSGDSENSPLHF. The DNA of the CDR3 is TGTGCCAGCAGCGGGGACAGCGAGAATTCACCCCTCCACTTT.